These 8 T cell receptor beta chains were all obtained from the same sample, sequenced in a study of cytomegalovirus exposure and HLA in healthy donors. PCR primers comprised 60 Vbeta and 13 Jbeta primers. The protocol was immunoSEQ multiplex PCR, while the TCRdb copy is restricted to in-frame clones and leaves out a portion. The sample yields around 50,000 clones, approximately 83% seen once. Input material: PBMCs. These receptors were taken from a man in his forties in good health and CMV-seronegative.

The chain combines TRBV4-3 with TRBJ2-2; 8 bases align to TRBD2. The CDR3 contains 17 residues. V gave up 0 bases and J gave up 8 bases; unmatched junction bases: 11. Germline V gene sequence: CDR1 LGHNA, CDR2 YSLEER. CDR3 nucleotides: TGCGCCAGCAGCCAAGAAGGAAGGTTGGCTAGCGGGGGGGAGCTGTTTTTT. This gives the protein CASSQEGRLASGGELFF.

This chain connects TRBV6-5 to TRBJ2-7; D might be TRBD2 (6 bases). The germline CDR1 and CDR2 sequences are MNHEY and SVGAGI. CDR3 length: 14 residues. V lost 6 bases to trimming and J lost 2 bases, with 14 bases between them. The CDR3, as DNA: TGTGCCAGCAGGTCGGGGGTCGGGCCCTACGAGCAGTACTTC. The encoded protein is CASRSGVGPYEQYF.

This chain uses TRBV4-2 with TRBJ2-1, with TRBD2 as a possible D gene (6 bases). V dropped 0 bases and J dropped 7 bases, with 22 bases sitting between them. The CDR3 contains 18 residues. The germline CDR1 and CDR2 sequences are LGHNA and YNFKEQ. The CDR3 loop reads CASSQDWTGAGIRNEQFF. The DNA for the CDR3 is TGTGCCAGCAGCCAAGATTGGACCGGGGCGGGGATTCGGAATGAGCAGTTCTTC.

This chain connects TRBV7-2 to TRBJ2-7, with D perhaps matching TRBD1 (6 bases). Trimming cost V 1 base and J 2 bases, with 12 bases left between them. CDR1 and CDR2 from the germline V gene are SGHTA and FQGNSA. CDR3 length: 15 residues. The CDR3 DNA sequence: TGTGCCAGCAGCTTAGGGGTAGGGGGTCCCTACGAGCAGTACGTC. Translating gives CASSLGVGGPYEQYV.

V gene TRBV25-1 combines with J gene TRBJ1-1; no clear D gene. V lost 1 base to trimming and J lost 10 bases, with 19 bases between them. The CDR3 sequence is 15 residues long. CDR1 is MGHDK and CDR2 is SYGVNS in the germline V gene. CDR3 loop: CASSESSKASPVAFF. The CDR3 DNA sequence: TGTGCCAGCAGTGAATCCTCCAAAGCGTCCCCTGTAGCTTTCTTT.

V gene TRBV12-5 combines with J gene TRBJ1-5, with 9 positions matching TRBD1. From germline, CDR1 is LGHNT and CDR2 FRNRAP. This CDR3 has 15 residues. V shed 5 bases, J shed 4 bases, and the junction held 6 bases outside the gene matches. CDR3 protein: CASGPSDRGNQPQHF. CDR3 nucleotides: TGTGCTAGTGGTCCCTCGGACAGGGGAAATCAGCCCCAGCATTTT.

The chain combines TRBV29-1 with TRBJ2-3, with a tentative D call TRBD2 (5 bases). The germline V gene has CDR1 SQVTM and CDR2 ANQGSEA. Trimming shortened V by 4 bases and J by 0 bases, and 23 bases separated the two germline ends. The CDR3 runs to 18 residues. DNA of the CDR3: TGCAGCGTTGGAGGGCTAGCCGATCCCCCGGCTAGCACAGATACGCAGTATTTT. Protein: CSVGGLADPPASTDTQYF.

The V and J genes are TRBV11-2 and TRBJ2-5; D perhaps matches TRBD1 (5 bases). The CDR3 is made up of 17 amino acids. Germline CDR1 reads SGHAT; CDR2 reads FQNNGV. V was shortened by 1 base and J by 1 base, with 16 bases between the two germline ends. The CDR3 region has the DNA TGTGCCAGCAGCTTAGTATTAGGGCAGGGCAGCCAAGAGACCCAGTACTTC. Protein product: CASSLVLGQGSQETQYF.